The clone carrying this T cell receptor beta chain turned up a few times. The sample originates from a study of beta chain features in type 1 diabetes. With 1 base removed from V and 5 bases from J, the gap between germline ends came to 11 bases. The CDR3 extends over 13 amino acids. CDR1 and CDR2 (germline): GTSNPN, SVGIG (reference sequence). Isolated RNA was reverse transcribed in full, so expressed TCRB transcripts were sequenced. Measured with immunoSEQ multiplex PCR; TCRdb has only the in-frame clones, and not every one. The sample holds 350,000 to 450,000 clones; roughly 16% are singletons and the top ten take about 0.02%.

V is TRBV30 and J is TRBJ1-1; maybe TRBD1 (6 bases). This TCR derives from a woman aged 18-29 years in good health. The sequenced sample consisted of naive CD4+ T cells from blood. Written as DNA, the CDR3 is TGTGCCTGGAGTGCCCACAGGGAAACTGAAGCTTTCTTT. Translating gives CAWSAHRETEAFF.